These 5 T cell receptor beta chains were sequenced from one sample in a study of beta chain features in type 1 diabetes. Sequencing targeted expressed TCRB transcripts, as all isolated RNA had been reverse transcribed. TCRdb's copy holds only in-frame clones and misses some; the assay was immunoSEQ multiplex PCR. The sample yields some 45,000 clones, over 50% seen once. The specimen was Tregs from blood. The receptors here all came from a woman aged 18-35 years in good health.

V gene TRBV28 combines with J gene TRBJ1-2; a possible D gene is TRBD1 (5 bases). The CDR3 length is 16 residues. The V gene's germline CDR1 is MDHEN and CDR2 SYDVKM. The V and J ends lost 0 bases and 0 bases respectively, with 11 bases between them. The CDR3 here is CASSLWGRSANYGYTF. CDR3 nucleotides: TGTGCCAGCAGTTTATGGGGGCGGTCCGCTAACTATGGCTACACCTTC.

This clone has a handful of counts. J is TRBJ2-7 and V is TRBV10-3; 10 bases match TRBD2. The CDR3 sequence is 17 residues long. The V segment lost 3 bases and the J segment 2 bases; nucleotides outside the gene matches: 10. Per germline, CDR1 ENHRY and CDR2 SYGVKD. DNA for the CDR3: TGTGCCATCAGTGATGGCAGCGGGAGGGCCTCAACCTACGAGCAGTACTTC. It yields the protein CAISDGSGRASTYEQYF.

Here the CDR3 DNA reads TGTGCCAGCAGCTTAGTTGGCCTAGCGGGAGCAGAGACCCAGTACTTC. It encodes CASSLVGLAGAETQYF. The chain is built from TRBV7-6 and TRBJ2-5; TRBD2 matches at 10 bases. J was trimmed by 4 bases and V by 1 base; bases with no gene match: 6. From germline, CDR1 is SGHVS and CDR2 FNYEAQ. The CDR3 extends over 16 amino acids.

The CDR3 bases are TGTGCCAGCAGCTTGGACGGGGCCTACGAGCAGTACTTC. Translated: CASSLDGAYEQYF. The V and J genes are TRBV5-4 and TRBJ2-7; D is perhaps TRBD2 (5 bases). V lost 0 bases and J lost 2, with 6 bases in between. Germline CDR1 and CDR2: SGHNT and YYREEE (reference sequence). The CDR3 has 13 amino acids.

This clone showed up just a few times. The chain carries TRBV9 and TRBJ2-4, with 9 bases fitting TRBD1. Germline lookup yields CDR1 SGDLS and CDR2 YYNGEE. The CDR3 has 18 amino acids. V gave up 9 bases and J gave up 7 bases; unmatched junction bases: 23. CDR3 residues: CAILTHGTGLLSMNIQYF. The CDR3 DNA follows: TGTGCCATCCTGACTCACGGGACAGGGTTATTGTCGATGAACATTCAGTACTTC.